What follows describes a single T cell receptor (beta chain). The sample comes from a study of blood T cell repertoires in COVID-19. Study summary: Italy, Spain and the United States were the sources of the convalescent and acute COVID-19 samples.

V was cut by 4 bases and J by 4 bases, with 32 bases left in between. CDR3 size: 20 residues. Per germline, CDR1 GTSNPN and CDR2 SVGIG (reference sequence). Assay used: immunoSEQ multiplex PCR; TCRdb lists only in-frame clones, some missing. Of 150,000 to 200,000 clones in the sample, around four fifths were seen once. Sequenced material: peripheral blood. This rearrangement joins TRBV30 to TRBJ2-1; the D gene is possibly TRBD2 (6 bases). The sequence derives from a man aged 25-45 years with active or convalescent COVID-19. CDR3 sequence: CAWTPRSGTPNNFFYNEQFF. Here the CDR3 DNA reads TGTGCCTGGACCCCGAGGTCAGGGACTCCCAATAACTTTTTTTACAATGAGCAGTTCTTC.